This entry describes one T cell receptor (beta chain). These data originate in a study of blood T cell repertoires in COVID-19. Study in general: Sites across the United States, Italy and Spain contributed samples from acute and convalescent COVID-19.

The CDR3 contains 15 residues. Unmatched junction bases numbered 6, after V lost 3 bases and J lost 3 bases. The V gene's germline CDR1 is SNHLY and CDR2 FYNNEI. Clones were sequenced by immunoSEQ multiplex PCR, and TCRdb holds only the in-frame ones, with some missing. This table holds about 170,000 clones, 87% found once. This chain connects TRBV2 to TRBJ2-5, with 8 bases identical to TRBD2. Sequencing used peripheral blood. The TCR sequence derives from a man aged 18 to 29 with active or convalescent COVID-19. The DNA of the CDR3 is TGTGCCAGCAGTGACGGGGGGGCCATCGAAGAGACCCAGTACTTC. This gives the protein CASSDGGAIEETQYF.